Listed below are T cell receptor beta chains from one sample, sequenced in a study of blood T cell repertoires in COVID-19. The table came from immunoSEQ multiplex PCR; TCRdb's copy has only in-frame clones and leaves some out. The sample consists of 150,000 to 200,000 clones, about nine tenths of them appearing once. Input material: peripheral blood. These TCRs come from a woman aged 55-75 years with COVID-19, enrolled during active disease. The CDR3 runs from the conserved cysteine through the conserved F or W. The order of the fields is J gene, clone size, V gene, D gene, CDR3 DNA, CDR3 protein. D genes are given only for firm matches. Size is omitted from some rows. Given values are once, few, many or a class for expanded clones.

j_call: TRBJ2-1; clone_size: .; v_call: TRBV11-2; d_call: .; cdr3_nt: TGTGCCAGCAGCTTAAACTCTTACAATGAGCAGTTCTTC; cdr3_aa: CASSLNSYNEQFF
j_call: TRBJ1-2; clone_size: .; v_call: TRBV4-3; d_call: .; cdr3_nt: TGCGCCAGCAGCCAAGTTCAGGGAAAGTTGGATGGCTACACCTTC; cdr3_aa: CASSQVQGKLDGYTF
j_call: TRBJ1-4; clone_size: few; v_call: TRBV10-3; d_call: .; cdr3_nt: TGTGCCATCAGGGACAGTAATGAAAAACTGTTTTTT; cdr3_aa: CAIRDSNEKLFF
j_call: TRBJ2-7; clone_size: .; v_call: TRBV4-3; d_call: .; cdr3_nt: TGCGCCAGCAGCCGAGGAGGAGCCTACGAGCAGTACTTC; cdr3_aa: CASSRGGAYEQYF
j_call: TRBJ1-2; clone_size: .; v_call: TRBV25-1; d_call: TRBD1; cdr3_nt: TGTGCCAGCAAACAGGGGGCTGGCTACACCTTC; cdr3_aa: CASKQGAGYTF
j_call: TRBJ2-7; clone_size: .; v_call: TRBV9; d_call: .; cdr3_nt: TGTGCCAGCAGCAGAGAAGGGGGAGTAACCTACGAGCAGTACTTC; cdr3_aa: CASSREGGVTYEQYF
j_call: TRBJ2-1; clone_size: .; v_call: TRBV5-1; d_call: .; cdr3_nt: TGCGCCAGCAGCTTGGACAGGGCGGGTGATGAGCAGTTCTTC; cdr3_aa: CASSLDRAGDEQFF
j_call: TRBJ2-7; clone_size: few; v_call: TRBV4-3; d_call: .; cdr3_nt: TGCGCCAGCAGCCTCTCTCGGGAGACGGGTCGGCAGTACTTC; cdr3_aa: CASSLSRETGRQYF
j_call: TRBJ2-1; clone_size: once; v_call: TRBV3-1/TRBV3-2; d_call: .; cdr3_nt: TGTGCCAGCAGCCCGACAGGAAGGGACAATGAGCAGTTCTTC; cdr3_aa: CASSPTGRDNEQFF
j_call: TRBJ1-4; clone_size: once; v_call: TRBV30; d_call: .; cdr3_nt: TGTGCCTGGAGTGCCGGGCCGGGGGGTAGCGAAAAACTGTTTTTT; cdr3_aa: CAWSAGPGGSEKLFF
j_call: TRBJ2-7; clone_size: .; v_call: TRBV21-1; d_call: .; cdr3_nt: TGTGCCAGCACCCCCCGACAGGGGGCGGTCTACGAGCAGTACTTC; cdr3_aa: CASTPRQGAVYEQYF
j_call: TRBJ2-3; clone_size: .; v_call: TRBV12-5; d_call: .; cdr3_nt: TGTGCTAGTGGTACATCTATCCAGCGGGCCAGCACAGATACGCAGTATTTT; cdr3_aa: CASGTSIQRASTDTQYF
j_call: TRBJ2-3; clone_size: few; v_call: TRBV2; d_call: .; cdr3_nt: TGTGCCAGCCTCCACCGCGTCACAGATACGCAGTATTTT; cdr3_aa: CASLHRVTDTQYF
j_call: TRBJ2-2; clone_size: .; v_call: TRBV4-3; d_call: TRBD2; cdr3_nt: TGCGCCAGCAGCCAAGTTCAACTAGCGGGAGTCCCCGGGGAGCTGTTTTTT; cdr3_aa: CASSQVQLAGVPGELFF
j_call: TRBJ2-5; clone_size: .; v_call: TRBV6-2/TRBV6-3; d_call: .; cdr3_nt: TGTGCCAGCAGTCGGGGGTTGGAGACCCAGTACTTC; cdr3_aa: CASSRGLETQYF
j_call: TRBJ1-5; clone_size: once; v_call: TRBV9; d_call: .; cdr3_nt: TGTGCCAGCAGCGCGGCAGGATCCAATCAGCCCCAGCATTTT; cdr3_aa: CASSAAGSNQPQHF
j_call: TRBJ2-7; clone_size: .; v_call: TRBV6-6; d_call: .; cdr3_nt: TGTGCCAGCAGTCCCAGGGGGGACAGAGGATCCTACGAGCAGTACTTC; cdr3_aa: CASSPRGDRGSYEQYF
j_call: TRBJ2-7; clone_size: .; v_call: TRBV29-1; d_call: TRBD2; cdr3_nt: TGCAGCGCGACTAGCGGTCCCTACGAGCAGTACTTC; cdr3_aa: CSATSGPYEQYF
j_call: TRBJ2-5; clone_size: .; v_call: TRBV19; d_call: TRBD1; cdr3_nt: TGTGCCAGTAGCACCGGGACAGGGGCGGGTGAGACCCAGTACTTC; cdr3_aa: CASSTGTGAGETQYF
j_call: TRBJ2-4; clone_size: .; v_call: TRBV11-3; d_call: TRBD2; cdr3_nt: TGTGCCAGCAGCTTAGGAGGCGGGAGCGCCAAAAACATTCAGTACTTC; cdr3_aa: CASSLGGGSAKNIQYF
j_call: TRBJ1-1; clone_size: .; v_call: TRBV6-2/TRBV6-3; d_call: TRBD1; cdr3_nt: TGTGCCAGCAGACCTCCGGGACAGGGTCGTGCTGAAGCTTTCTTT; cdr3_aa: CASRPPGQGRAEAFF